A selection of T cell receptor beta chains follows, all from one sample in a study of beta chain features in type 1 diabetes. This table comes from immunoSEQ multiplex PCR, and its TCRdb copy is limited to in-frame clones, with some not included. The table lists about 320,000 clones, roughly 15% of them singletons. Sequenced input: central memory CD4+ T cells from blood. These receptors originate from a young man in good health. CDR3s include the opening cysteine and the closing phenylalanine or tryptophan. Fields, in order: J gene, V gene, CDR3 protein.

J: TRBJ2-5; V: TRBV7-9; CDR3: CASSSGTSGRRVETQYF
J: TRBJ1-1; V: TRBV18; CDR3: CASSPGTGDTEAFF
J: TRBJ1-6; V: TRBV7-2; CDR3: CASSLFGGSPLHF
J: TRBJ1-6; V: TRBV27; CDR3: CASSERTVTYSPLHF
J: TRBJ1-1; V: TRBV7-2; CDR3: CASSRDRGNTEAFF
J: TRBJ2-5; V: TRBV5-6; CDR3: CASSYGRGGTQYF
J: TRBJ1-3; V: TRBV9; CDR3: CASSVEGISGNTIYF
J: TRBJ1-5; V: TRBV4-2; CDR3: CASSPTVSSNQPQHF
J: TRBJ2-1; V: TRBV5-1; CDR3: CASSSERGSYNEQFF
J: TRBJ2-1; V: TRBV4-3; CDR3: CASASVTYNEQFF
J: TRBJ2-1; V: TRBV11-2; CDR3: CASRNRRGGYNEQFF
J: TRBJ1-2; V: TRBV6-6; CDR3: CASNPQGAYGYTF
J: TRBJ2-7; V: TRBV11-2; CDR3: CASSSYTGTGAEQYF
J: TRBJ1-6; V: TRBV27; CDR3: CASSSRNRGSLHF
J: TRBJ2-2; V: TRBV7-9; CDR3: CASSLGSGSPGELFF
J: TRBJ1-1; V: TRBV5-1; CDR3: CASRGTVGTEAFF
J: TRBJ2-6; V: TRBV29-1; CDR3: CSVLDAGANVLTF
J: TRBJ2-5; V: TRBV7-2; CDR3: CASSQTGGVTQYF
J: TRBJ2-7; V: TRBV10-2; CDR3: CASSMGQAYEQYF
J: TRBJ1-1; V: TRBV19; CDR3: CASISRRNTEAFF
J: TRBJ2-5; V: TRBV7-7; CDR3: CASSPNAVGETQYF
J: TRBJ2-1; V: TRBV14; CDR3: CASSQVNRVSEQFF
J: TRBJ1-3; V: TRBV29-1; CDR3: CSVRGQTDSGNTIYF
J: TRBJ2-1; V: TRBV7-9; CDR3: CASSTGLAGYNEQFF
J: TRBJ1-1; V: TRBV6-6; CDR3: CASSYRGVRLDTEAFF
J: TRBJ1-3; V: TRBV6-6; CDR3: CASSDGQYSGNTIYF
J: TRBJ2-5; V: TRBV6-5; CDR3: CASSSFTGMETQYF
J: TRBJ2-3; V: TRBV7-2; CDR3: CASSLVTSRSSDTQYF
J: TRBJ2-5; V: TRBV5-4; CDR3: CASSPGGGHTGETQYF
J: TRBJ2-5; V: TRBV7-8; CDR3: CASSLVPRGSQETQYF
J: TRBJ1-5; V: TRBV6-6; CDR3: CASSQGEPQHF
J: TRBJ1-2; V: TRBV4-2; CDR3: CASSQSLRVVTF
J: TRBJ2-1; V: TRBV7-2; CDR3: CASSPRPRDWDNEQFF
J: TRBJ2-4; V: TRBV13; CDR3: CASSNRDGNIQYF
J: TRBJ1-6; V: TRBV18; CDR3: CASSPGGYNSPLHF
J: TRBJ2-5; V: TRBV14; CDR3: CASSQRLDRETQYF
J: TRBJ2-1; V: TRBV19; CDR3: CASSIGGTYNEQFF
J: TRBJ1-1; V: TRBV7-2; CDR3: CASSFRGHVTEAFF
J: TRBJ1-4; V: TRBV9; CDR3: CASSVDEGTNEKLFF
J: TRBJ2-1; V: TRBV7-2; CDR3: CASSLATGTSGVNEQFF
J: TRBJ2-3; V: TRBV1; CDR3: CTSSQLMEQSTDTQYF
J: TRBJ2-4; V: TRBV19; CDR3: CATRDLTGGLAKNIQYF
J: TRBJ2-3; V: TRBV9; CDR3: CASSVSSGADTQYF
J: TRBJ2-1; V: TRBV7-2; CDR3: CASSPPYGGLYNEQFF
J: TRBJ1-3; V: TRBV5-1; CDR3: CASSLEGHSGNTIYF
J: TRBJ2-7; V: TRBV29-1; CDR3: CSVGEGPYEQYF
J: TRBJ2-3; V: TRBV5-1; CDR3: CASSLQGSPDTQYF
J: TRBJ1-4; V: TRBV7-2; CDR3: CASSFTGREKLFF
J: TRBJ1-5; V: TRBV28; CDR3: CASSFIWGLGSNQPQHF
J: TRBJ1-2; V: TRBV6-6; CDR3: CASSSPTGVNYGYTF
J: TRBJ1-5; V: TRBV4-2; CDR3: CASSQEPDQPQHF
J: TRBJ2-3; V: TRBV4-3; CDR3: CASSQGALAGGADTQYF
J: TRBJ2-3; V: TRBV9; CDR3: CASSGPRATQYF
J: TRBJ2-2; V: TRBV6-6; CDR3: CASSYSREIGELFF
J: TRBJ2-7; V: TRBV7-2; CDR3: CASRVAGTGSGEQYF
J: TRBJ1-6; V: TRBV27; CDR3: CVSSYRTGAGSPLHF
J: TRBJ2-5; V: TRBV6-5; CDR3: CASSYVQETQYF
J: TRBJ2-3; V: TRBV19; CDR3: CATRALRGATDTQYF
J: TRBJ1-1; V: TRBV5-1; CDR3: CASSGTVNTEAFF